This TCR beta chain stems from a study of T cells in Graves' hyperthyroidism and ophthalmopathy. The wider study: Staff took peripheral blood when the initial diagnosis was made, before any treatment began.

The TCR beta CDR3 regions underwent amplification using RNA transcripts as the source. The HTBI primer set served for first-round RT-PCR of the TCR CDR3. TCRdb passed the multiplex PCR reads through MiXCR, listing each CDR3 protein once. The sample yields over 700,000 distinct CDR3 sequences, roughly a sixth seen once. The J segment lost 0 bases and the V segment lost 4 bases, leaving 7 bases of the junction unmatched. The CDR3 has 16 amino acids. Germline V gene data show CDR1 as SGHRS and CDR2 as YFSETQ. This TCR was recovered from a woman aged 45 to 65 with Graves' hyperthyroidism that later progressed to Graves' ophthalmopathy. The material sequenced was blood. The rearrangement joins TRBV5-1 to TRBJ1-2, with 9 bases matching TRBD1. Written as DNA, the CDR3 is TGCGCCAGCAGCAAAACCGGGACAGGGACTAACTATGGCTACACCTTC. The encoded protein is CASSKTGTGTNYGYTF.